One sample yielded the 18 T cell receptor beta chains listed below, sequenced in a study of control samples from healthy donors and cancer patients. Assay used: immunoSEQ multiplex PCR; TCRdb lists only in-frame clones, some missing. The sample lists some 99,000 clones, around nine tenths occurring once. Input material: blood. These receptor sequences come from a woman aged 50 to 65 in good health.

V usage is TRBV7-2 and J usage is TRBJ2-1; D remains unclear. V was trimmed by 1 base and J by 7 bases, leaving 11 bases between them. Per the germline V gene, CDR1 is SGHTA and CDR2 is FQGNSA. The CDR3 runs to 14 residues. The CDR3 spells CASSLEGITNEQFF. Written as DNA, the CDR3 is TGTGCCAGCAGCTTAGAAGGGATTACAAATGAGCAGTTCTTC.

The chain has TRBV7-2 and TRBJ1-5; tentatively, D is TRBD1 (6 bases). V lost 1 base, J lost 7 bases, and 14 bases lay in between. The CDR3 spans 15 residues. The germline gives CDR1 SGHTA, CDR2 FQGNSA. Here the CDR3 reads CASSLEFSGDQPQHF. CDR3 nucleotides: TGTGCCAGCAGCTTAGAATTTTCAGGGGACCAGCCCCAGCATTTT.

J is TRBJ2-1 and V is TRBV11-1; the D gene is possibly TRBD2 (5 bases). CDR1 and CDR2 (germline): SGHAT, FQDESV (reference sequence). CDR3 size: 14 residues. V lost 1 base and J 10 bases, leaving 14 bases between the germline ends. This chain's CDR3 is CASSLGLTAGEQFF. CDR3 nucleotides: TGTGCCAGCAGCTTAGGTTTGACGGCGGGCGAGCAGTTCTTC.

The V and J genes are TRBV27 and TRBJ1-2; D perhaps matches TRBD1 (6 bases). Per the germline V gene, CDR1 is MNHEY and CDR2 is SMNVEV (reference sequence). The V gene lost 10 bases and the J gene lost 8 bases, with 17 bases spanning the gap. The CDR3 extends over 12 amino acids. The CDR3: CATLSGVRGYTF. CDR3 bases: TGTGCCACCCTCTCAGGGGTACGGGGCTACACCTTC.

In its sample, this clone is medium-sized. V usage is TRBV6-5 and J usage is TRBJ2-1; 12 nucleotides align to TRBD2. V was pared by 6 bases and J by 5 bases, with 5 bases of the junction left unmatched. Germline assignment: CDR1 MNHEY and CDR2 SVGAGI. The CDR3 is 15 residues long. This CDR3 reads CASSRLAGADNEQFF. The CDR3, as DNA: TGTGCCAGCAGCCGACTAGCGGGGGCCGACAATGAGCAGTTCTTC.

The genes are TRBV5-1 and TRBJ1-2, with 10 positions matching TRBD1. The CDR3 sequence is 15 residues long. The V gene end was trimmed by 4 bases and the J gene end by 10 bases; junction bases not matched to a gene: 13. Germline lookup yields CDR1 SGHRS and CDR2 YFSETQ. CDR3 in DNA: TGCGCCAGCAGCCTGAGAGTCGACAGGGGGCAAGTCTACACCTTC. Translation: CASSLRVDRGQVYTF. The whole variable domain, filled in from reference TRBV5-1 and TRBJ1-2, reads KAGVTQTPRYLIKTRGQQVTLSCSPISGHRSVSWYQQTPGQGLQFLFEYFSETQRNKGNFPGRFSGRQFSNSRSEMNVSTLELGDSALYLCASSLRVDRGQVYTFGSGTRLTVV.

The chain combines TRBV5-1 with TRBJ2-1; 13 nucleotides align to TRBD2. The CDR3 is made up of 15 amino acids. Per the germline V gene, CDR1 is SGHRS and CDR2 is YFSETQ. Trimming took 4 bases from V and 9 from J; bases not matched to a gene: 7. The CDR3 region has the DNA TGCGCCAGCAGCCAGGGACTAGCGGGACTTTCTGAGCAGTTCTTC. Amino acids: CASSQGLAGLSEQFF.

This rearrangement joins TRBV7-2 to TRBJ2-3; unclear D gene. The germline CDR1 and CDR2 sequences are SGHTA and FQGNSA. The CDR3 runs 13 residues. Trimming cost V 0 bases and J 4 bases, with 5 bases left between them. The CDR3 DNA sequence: TGTGCCAGCAGCTTAGCTCGGTCAGATACGCAGTATTTT. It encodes CASSLARSDTQYF.

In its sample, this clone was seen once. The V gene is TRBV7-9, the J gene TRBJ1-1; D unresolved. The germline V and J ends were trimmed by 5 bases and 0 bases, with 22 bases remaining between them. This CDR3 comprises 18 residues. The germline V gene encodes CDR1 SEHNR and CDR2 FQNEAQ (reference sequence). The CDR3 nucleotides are TGTGCCAGCAGCCTAGAGAGGTTGGTTGGGCAGCTGAACACTGAAGCTTTCTTT. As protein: CASSLERLVGQLNTEAFF.

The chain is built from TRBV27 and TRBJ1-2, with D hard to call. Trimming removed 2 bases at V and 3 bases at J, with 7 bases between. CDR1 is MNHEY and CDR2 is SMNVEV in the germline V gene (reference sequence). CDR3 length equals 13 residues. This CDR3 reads CASSLRGDYGYTF. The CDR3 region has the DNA TGTGCCAGCAGTTTAAGAGGAGACTATGGCTACACCTTC.

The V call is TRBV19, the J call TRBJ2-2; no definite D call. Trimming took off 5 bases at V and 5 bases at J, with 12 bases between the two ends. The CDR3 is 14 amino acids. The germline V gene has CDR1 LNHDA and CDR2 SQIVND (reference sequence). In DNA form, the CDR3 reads TGTGCCAGTAGTCGGACGTTCGGGACCGGGGAGCTGTTTTTT. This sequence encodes CASSRTFGTGELFF.

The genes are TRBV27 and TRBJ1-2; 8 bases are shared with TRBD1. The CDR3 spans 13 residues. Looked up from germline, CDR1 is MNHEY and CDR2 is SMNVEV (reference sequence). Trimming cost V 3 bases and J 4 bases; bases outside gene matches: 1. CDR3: CASSLTGAYGYTF. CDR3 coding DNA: TGTGCCAGCAGTTTGACAGGGGCCTATGGCTACACCTTC.

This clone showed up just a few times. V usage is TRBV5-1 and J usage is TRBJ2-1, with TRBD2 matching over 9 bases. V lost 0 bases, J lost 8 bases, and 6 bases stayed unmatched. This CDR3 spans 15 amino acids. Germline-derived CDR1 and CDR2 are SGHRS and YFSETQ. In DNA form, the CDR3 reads TGCGCCAGCAGCTTGGGCGGGGGGGCCAACCATGAGCAGTTCTTC. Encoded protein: CASSLGGGANHEQFF. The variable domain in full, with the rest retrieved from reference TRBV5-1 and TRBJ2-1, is KAGVTQTPRYLIKTRGQQVTLSCSPISGHRSVSWYQQTPGQGLQFLFEYFSETQRNKGNFPGRFSGRQFSNSRSEMNVSTLELGDSALYLCASSLGGGANHEQFFGPGTRLTVL.

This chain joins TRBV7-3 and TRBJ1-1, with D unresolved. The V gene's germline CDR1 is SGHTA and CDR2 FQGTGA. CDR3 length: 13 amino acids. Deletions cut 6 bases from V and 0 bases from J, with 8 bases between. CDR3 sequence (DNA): TGTGCCAGCAGTCCCTATCTGAACACTGAAGCTTTCTTT. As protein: CASSPYLNTEAFF.

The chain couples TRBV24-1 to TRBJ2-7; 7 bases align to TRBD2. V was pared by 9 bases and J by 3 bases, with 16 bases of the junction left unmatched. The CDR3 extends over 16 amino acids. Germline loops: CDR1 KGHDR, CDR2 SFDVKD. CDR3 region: CATLRERVTAYYEQYV. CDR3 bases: TGTGCCACCTTGCGGGAGCGGGTTACAGCGTACTACGAGCAGTACGTC.

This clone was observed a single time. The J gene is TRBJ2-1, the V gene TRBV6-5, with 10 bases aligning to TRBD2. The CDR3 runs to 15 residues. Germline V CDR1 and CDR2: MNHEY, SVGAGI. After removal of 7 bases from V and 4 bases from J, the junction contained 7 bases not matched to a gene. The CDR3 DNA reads TGTGCCAGCATGGGGACTAGCGCGTATTACAATGAGCAGTTCTTC. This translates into CASMGTSAYYNEQFF.

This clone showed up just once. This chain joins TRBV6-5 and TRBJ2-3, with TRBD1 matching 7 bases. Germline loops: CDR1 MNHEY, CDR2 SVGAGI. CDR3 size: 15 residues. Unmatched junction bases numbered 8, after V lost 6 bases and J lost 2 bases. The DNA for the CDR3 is TGTGCCAGCAGCGATTGGGGACAGCTCACAGATACGCAGTATTTT. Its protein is CASSDWGQLTDTQYF.

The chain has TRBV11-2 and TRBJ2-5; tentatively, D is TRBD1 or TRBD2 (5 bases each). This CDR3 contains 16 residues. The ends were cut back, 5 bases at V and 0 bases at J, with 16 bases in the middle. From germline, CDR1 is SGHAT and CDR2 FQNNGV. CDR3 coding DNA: TGTGCCAGCAGCAAACGGGACCGCTCGTACCAAGAGACCCAGTACTTC. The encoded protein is CASSKRDRSYQETQYF. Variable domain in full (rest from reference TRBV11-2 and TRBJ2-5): EAGVAQSPRYKIIEKRQSVAFWCNPISGHATLYWYQQILGQGPKLLIQFQNNGVVDDSQLPKDRFSAERLKGVDSTLKIQPAKLEDSAVYLCASSKRDRSYQETQYFGPGTRLLVL.